The 10 T cell receptor beta chains in this list originate from one sample, sequenced in a study of CD8 T cells in Susac syndrome. With random hexamers, roughly 0.45 to 1 ug RNA was reverse transcribed. TCRdb passed the immunoSEQ multiplex PCR reads through MiXCR, listing each CDR3 protein once. The table lists 95,000 to 150,000 distinct CDR3 sequences, 85% to 95% of them singletons. Sequences were obtained from CD8+ T cells from PBMCs. The receptor source for this set is a human donor with Susac syndrome.

The CDR3 coding sequence is TGCAGCGTTGAAGGGCCCCGTGATGAGGACTATGGCTACACCTTC. Protein sequence: CSVEGPRDEDYGYTF. The chain carries TRBV29-1 and TRBJ1-2, with unresolved D. This CDR3 spans 15 amino acids. V lost 1 base, J lost 3 bases, and 15 bases lay in between. Germline CDR1 and CDR2: SQVTM and ANQGSEA. Combining the CDR3 with reference TRBV29-1 and TRBJ1-2 gives the whole variable domain SAVISQKPSRDICQRGTSLTIQCQVDSQVTMMFWYRQQPGQSLTLIATANQGSEATYESGFVIDKFPISRPNLTFSTLTVSNMSPEDSSIYLCSVEGPRDEDYGYTFGSGTRLTVV.

This clonotype is a singleton in its sample. CDR3 DNA: TGCAGTGCCCCGGGGGGTAACACCATATATTTT. It yields the protein CSAPGGNTIYF. This chain links TRBV20-1 with TRBJ1-3, with a weak D call TRBD1 (5 bases). Per the germline V gene, CDR1 is DFQATT and CDR2 is SNEGSKA (reference sequence). Trimming took off 6 bases at V and 7 bases at J, with 10 bases between the two ends. This CDR3 is built from 11 residues.

DNA of the CDR3: TGCGCCAGCAGCCAATCGGATTTCTACGAGCAGTACTTC. This encodes CASSQSDFYEQYF. The genes are TRBV4-1 and TRBJ2-7; D call uncertain. The V end was cut by 2 bases, the J end by 3 bases, with 8 bases between. The germline CDR1 and CDR2 sequences are MGHRA and YSYEKL. The CDR3 covers 13 residues.

This clonotype was counted once. The gene calls are TRBV6-2 or TRBV6-3 and TRBJ2-2; D might be TRBD2 (5 bases). Germline CDR1 is MNHEY and CDR2 is SVGEGT. CDR3 size: 15 residues. Trimming shortened V by 6 bases and J by 3 bases, and 14 bases separated the two germline ends. CDR3 nucleotides: TGTGCCAGCAGAGATCGGACTTACGACACCGGGGAGCTGTTTTTT. Translating it yields CASRDRTYDTGELFF.

This chain joins TRBV5-4 and TRBJ2-7; 8 bases are a match to TRBD1. The length of the CDR3 is 14 residues. Germline CDR1 SGHNT, CDR2 YYREEE (reference sequence). V gave up 10 bases and J gave up 5 bases; unmatched junction bases: 14. CDR3 in amino acids: CAASRDRRSHEQYF. CDR3 in DNA: TGTGCCGCCTCCCGGGACAGGCGTTCCCACGAGCAGTACTTC.

The V gene is TRBV12-3 or TRBV12-4, the J gene TRBJ2-6, with D tentatively TRBD1 (6 bases). Trimming stripped 6 bases from V and 4 bases from J, with 16 bases between. This CDR3 spans 16 amino acids. CDR3 residues: CASSTTGKEGANVLTF. CDR3 DNA sequence: TGTGCCAGCAGCACAACAGGGAAAGAGGGGGCCAACGTCCTGACTTTC.

The chain has TRBV11-1 and TRBJ1-1; the D is unclear. Trimming shortened V by 4 bases and J by 6 bases, and 6 bases separated the two germline ends. This CDR3 comprises 11 residues. Looked up from germline, CDR1 is SGHAT and CDR2 is FQDESV (reference sequence). CDR3 DNA: TGTGCCAGCAGCTCTCAGTCTGAAGCTTTCTTT. It yields the protein CASSSQSEAFF.

This chain uses TRBV25-1 with TRBJ1-6; D is ambiguous. Germline loops: CDR1 MGHDK, CDR2 SYGVNS. Between the trimmed V and J ends, which lost 0 bases and 9 bases, there was a span of 12 bases. The CDR3 spans 15 residues. Written as DNA, the CDR3 is TGTGCCAGCAGTGAATATTCCGGGGTTGCTTCACCCCTCCACTTT. Its protein product is CASSEYSGVASPLHF.

This clonotype was found once. The gene calls are TRBV20-1 and TRBJ2-1, with D perhaps matching TRBD2 (7 bases). CDR3 length equals 14 residues. The germline V and J ends were trimmed by 1 base and 6 bases, with 13 bases remaining between them. The germline V gene encodes CDR1 DFQATT and CDR2 SNEGSKA (reference sequence). CDR3 amino acids: CSARGAGGLNEQFF. CDR3 coding DNA: TGCAGTGCTAGAGGGGCCGGGGGGCTCAATGAGCAGTTCTTC.

This chain connects TRBV23-1 to TRBJ1-1, with D hard to call. TRBV23-1 is known as an ORF, though its function is uncertain. With 7 bases removed from V and 3 bases from J, the gap between germline ends came to 6 bases. This CDR3 is built from 11 residues. The CDR3 bases are TGCGCCAGCACCCCACACACTGAAGCTTTCTTT. Translation: CASTPHTEAFF.